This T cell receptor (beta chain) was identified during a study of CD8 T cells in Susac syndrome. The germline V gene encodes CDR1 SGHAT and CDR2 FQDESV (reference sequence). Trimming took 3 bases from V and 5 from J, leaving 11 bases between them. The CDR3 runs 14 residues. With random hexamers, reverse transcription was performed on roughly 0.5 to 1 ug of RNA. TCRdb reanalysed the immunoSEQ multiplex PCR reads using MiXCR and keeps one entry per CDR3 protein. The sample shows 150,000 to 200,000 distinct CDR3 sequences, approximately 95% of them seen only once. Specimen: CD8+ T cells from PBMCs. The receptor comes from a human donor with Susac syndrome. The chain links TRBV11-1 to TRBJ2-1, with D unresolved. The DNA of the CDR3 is TGTGCCAGCAGCTTGATTCCCCAGGACAATGAGCAGTTCTTC. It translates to CASSLIPQDNEQFF.